A single sample gave rise to the 16 T cell receptor beta chains below, sequenced in a study of T cell changes during pregnancy in multiple sclerosis. Clones were sequenced by immunoSEQ multiplex PCR, and TCRdb holds only the in-frame ones, with some missing. This repertoire shows about 36,000 clones, 91% found once; its top ten account for approximately 0.47%. This material consisted of CD4+ T cells from peripheral blood mononuclear cells, taken in the second trimester of pregnancy. The source is a female donor in good health, enrolled as a control in a pregnancy study.

V usage is TRBV28 and J usage is TRBJ2-3; D ambiguous. Trimming shortened V by 6 bases and J by 3 bases, and 4 bases separated the two germline ends. CDR1 is MDHEN and CDR2 is SYDVKM in the germline V gene. The CDR3 sequence is 11 residues long. CDR3 amino acids: CASSLTDTQYF. As DNA, the CDR3 is TGTGCCAGCAGCCTGACAGATACGCAGTATTTT.

The rearrangement uses TRBV12-5 and TRBJ1-6; D call uncertain. The V end lost 8 bases, the J end lost 6 bases, and 11 bases lay between the germline ends. CDR3 length: 13 residues. In germline, CDR1 is LGHNT, CDR2 FRNRAP. The chain's CDR3 is CASSRESNSPLHF. The CDR3 bases are TGTGCTAGTAGTCGGGAGTCTAATTCACCCCTCCACTTT.

The J gene is TRBJ1-3, the V gene TRBV30; D gene uncertain. CDR3 length: 13 residues. Looked up from germline, CDR1 is GTSNPN and CDR2 is SVGIG (reference sequence). V was clipped by 5 bases and J by 0 bases, with 8 bases between them. The CDR3 protein is CAWDGSSGNTIYF. The CDR3 nucleotides read TGTGCCTGGGACGGGAGCTCTGGAAACACCATATATTTT.

The V and J genes are TRBV7-9 and TRBJ2-5, with a possible D match to TRBD1 (9 bases). CDR3 length: 16 amino acids. V lost 7 bases, J lost 5 bases, and 23 bases lay in between. Germline V CDR1 and CDR2: SEHNR, FQNEAQ (reference sequence). CDR3 bases: TGTGCCAGCACCAGCGGGGGTACAGGGGGCGGGGAGACCCAGTACTTC. As protein: CASTSGGTGGGETQYF. The entire variable domain, with the rest obtained from reference TRBV7-9 and TRBJ2-5, is as follows: DTGVSQNPRHKITKRGQNVTFRCDPISEHNRLYWYRQTLGQGPEFLTYFQNEAQLEKSRLLSDRFSAERPKGSFSTLEIQRTEQGDSAMYLCASTSGGTGGGETQYFGPGTRLLVL.

The V gene is TRBV5-1, the J gene TRBJ2-7, with 7 bases matching TRBD1. The CDR3 consists of 14 residues. Germline CDR1 and CDR2: SGHRS and YFSETQ. Trimming at V came to 4 bases and at J to 0 bases, leaving 4 bases not matched to a gene. CDR3 nucleotides: TGCGCCAGCAGCCAAGGGACAGTCTCCTACGAGCAGTACTTC. Amino acids: CASSQGTVSYEQYF.

This chain connects TRBV5-4 to TRBJ2-6; D is unresolved. V lost 0 bases and J lost 1, with 5 bases in between. This CDR3 is 15 amino acids long. Germline loops: CDR1 SGHNT, CDR2 YYREEE (reference sequence). The CDR3: CASSLDLSGANVLTF. The CDR3 DNA reads as TGTGCCAGCAGCTTGGATCTTTCTGGGGCCAACGTCCTGACTTTC.

The chain links TRBV19 to TRBJ2-7; TRBD2 aligns across 12 bases. From germline, CDR1 is LNHDA and CDR2 SQIVND (reference sequence). The CDR3 is made up of 17 amino acids. V trimming: 6 bases; J trimming: 6 bases; junction bases outside the gene matches: 15. This CDR3 reads CASSQAKGLAGWTEQYF. DNA of the CDR3: TGTGCCAGTAGCCAGGCCAAAGGACTAGCGGGATGGACCGAGCAGTACTTC.

V gene TRBV5-5 combines with J gene TRBJ2-1, with 12 bases lining up with TRBD1. The ends lost 4 bases at V and 6 bases at J; junction bases unmatched: 11. The CDR3 totals 17 residues. Germline lookup yields CDR1 SGHKS and CDR2 YYEKEE (reference sequence). In nucleotides, the CDR3 is TGTGCCAGCAGCCTGGGACAGGGGGCGAGGGTCGGCAATGAGCAGTTCTTC. Translating it yields CASSLGQGARVGNEQFF.

The V and J genes are TRBV6-1 and TRBJ2-5, with D maybe TRBD1 (6 bases). The germline V gene has CDR1 MNHNS and CDR2 SASEGT. Deletions cut 10 bases from V and 0 bases from J, with 15 bases between. The CDR3 totals 14 residues. CDR3 coding DNA: TGTGCCACCCGGGACACATGGTACCAAGAGACCCAGTACTTC. It is translated as CATRDTWYQETQYF.

This chain joins TRBV2 and TRBJ1-6; D is unresolved. Per germline, CDR1 SNHLY and CDR2 FYNNEI. The CDR3 runs to 13 residues. V was cut by 4 bases and J by 9 bases, with 10 bases left in between. CDR3 loop: CASSGQGGSPLHF. The CDR3 DNA is TGTGCCAGCAGTGGCCAAGGCGGTTCACCCCTCCACTTT.

The chain is built from TRBV4-1 and TRBJ2-3; D gene unclear. The CDR3 spans 14 residues. The V end lost 1 base, the J end lost 9 bases, and 14 bases lay between the germline ends. Germline-derived CDR1 and CDR2 are MGHRA and YSYEKL. The DNA of the CDR3 is TGCGCCAGCAGCCAAGTCTCCTTTGAGGAGACGCAGTATTTT. Translating gives CASSQVSFEETQYF.

The rearrangement uses TRBV6-4 and TRBJ1-3; D uncertain. Germline V gives CDR1 MRHNA, CDR2 SNTAGT. The CDR3 loop spans 15 amino acids. Trimming pared 9 bases from V and 3 bases from J, leaving 18 bases between. The CDR3 protein is CARMASWAYGNTIYF. The CDR3 DNA reads as TGTGCCAGGATGGCGTCCTGGGCCTATGGAAACACCATATATTTT.

The CDR3 region is CASKFGGDTDTQYF. The CDR3, as DNA: TGCGCCAGCAAGTTTGGGGGGGACACAGATACGCAGTATTTT. V usage is TRBV5-1 and J usage is TRBJ2-3; 7 bases are a match to TRBD2. J lost 2 bases, V lost 6 bases, and 6 bases had no gene match. Germline V gene sequence: CDR1 SGHRS, CDR2 YFSETQ. The CDR3 contains 14 residues.

The chain employs TRBV6-1 and TRBJ2-7; 9 positions agree with TRBD1. V gave up 2 bases and J gave up 2 bases; unmatched junction bases: 13. The CDR3 has 18 amino acids. Germline CDR1 MNHNS, CDR2 SASEGT. CDR3 sequence (DNA): TGTGCCAGCAGTGAATTCGGGACAGGGATCCGGGCGGCCTACGAGCAGTACTTC. Residues: CASSEFGTGIRAAYEQYF.

This chain links TRBV10-3 with TRBJ2-1; TRBD2 matches 13 bases. The CDR3 totals 14 residues. The V and J ends lost 9 bases and 7 bases, in that order; junction bases with no gene match: 6. Germline CDR1 is ENHRY and CDR2 is SYGVKD. CDR3 region: CAMSWTSGSNEQFF. The CDR3, as DNA: TGTGCCATGTCCTGGACTAGCGGGAGTAATGAGCAGTTCTTC.

The chain couples TRBV28 to TRBJ2-3; 7 positions match TRBD2. The germline V gene encodes CDR1 MDHEN and CDR2 SYDVKM. V dropped 4 bases and J dropped 6; count of bases not matched to a gene: 19. This CDR3 has 18 amino acids. CDR3 nucleotide sequence: TGTGCCAGCAGTTCAACCCCATTCCTGCGGGAGCCAAAGGATACGCAGTATTTT. This translates into CASSSTPFLREPKDTQYF.